A single sample gave rise to the 21 T cell receptor beta chains below, sequenced in a study of blood T cell repertoires in COVID-19. The table came from immunoSEQ multiplex PCR; TCRdb's copy has only in-frame clones and leaves some out. The data contain about 200,000 clones, around nine tenths of them singletons. What was sequenced was peripheral blood. The receptors derive from a man in his sixties with COVID-19, enrolled during active disease.

V gene TRBV30 combines with J gene TRBJ1-1, with D perhaps TRBD1 (5 bases). The CDR3 has 13 residues. Per the germline V gene, CDR1 is GTSNPN and CDR2 is SVGIG (reference sequence). Trimming stripped 0 bases from V and 3 bases from J, with 8 bases between. In nucleotides, the CDR3 is TGTGCCTGGAGTGTGGGGCCGTACACTGAAGCTTTCTTT. Amino acids: CAWSVGPYTEAFF.

This chain connects TRBV5-4 to TRBJ1-5; 7 nucleotides agree with TRBD1. CDR1 SGHNT and CDR2 YYREEE come from the germline V gene (reference sequence). The CDR3 runs to 16 residues. The V gene end was trimmed by 2 bases and the J gene end by 3 bases; junction bases not matched to a gene: 8. CDR3 amino acids: CASSLGGPGNNQPQHF. DNA for the CDR3: TGTGCCAGCAGCTTAGGGGGCCCCGGAAACAATCAGCCCCAGCATTTT.

V is TRBV23-1 and J is TRBJ1-1, with a tentative D call TRBD1 (5 bases). TRBV23-1 is an ORF, and what it does is uncertain. Trimming stripped 7 bases from V and 2 bases from J, with 17 bases between. The CDR3 runs 15 residues. CDR3 nucleotides: TGCGCCAGCACCCCTCGGAGCAGGGAAAACACTGAAGCTTTCTTT. Residues: CASTPRSRENTEAFF.

The chain links TRBV19 to TRBJ1-5; TRBD1 matches 11 bases. The CDR3 is made up of 17 amino acids. CDR1 is LNHDA, CDR2 SQIVND, per germline (reference sequence). Unmatched junction bases numbered 5, after V lost 4 bases and J lost 0 bases. This chain's CDR3 is CASSTGTGGYSNQPQHF. The CDR3, as DNA: TGTGCCAGTAGTACGGGGACAGGGGGTTATAGCAATCAGCCCCAGCATTTT.

V usage is TRBV5-6 and J usage is TRBJ2-1, with D uncertain. Germline CDR1 SGHDT, CDR2 YYEEEE. The CDR3 spans 13 residues. Trimming took off 8 bases at V and 7 bases at J, with 16 bases between the two ends. CDR3 nucleotides: TGTGCCAGTGCCGCTTGGAACGGGAATGAGCAGTTCTTC. Translated: CASAAWNGNEQFF.

The chain couples TRBV7-9 to TRBJ1-4; D not certain. V was cut by 4 bases and J by 7 bases, with 19 bases left in between. Germline CDR1 SEHNR, CDR2 FQNEAQ (reference sequence). The CDR3 consists of 16 residues. CDR3 DNA: TGTGCCAGCAGCTCCATAAGGAGTATGAGGGTTGAAAAACTGTTTTTT. Encoded protein: CASSSIRSMRVEKLFF.

The V gene is TRBV25-1, the J gene TRBJ2-1; 7 bases line up with TRBD2. Germline V gives CDR1 MGHDK, CDR2 SYGVNS. The CDR3 is 16 residues long. The J segment lost 7 bases and the V segment lost 3 bases, leaving 12 bases of the junction unmatched. CDR3: CASSDQAGRNLNEQFF. CDR3 nucleotides: TGTGCCAGCAGTGATCAAGCGGGAAGGAATCTTAATGAGCAGTTCTTC.

The genes are TRBV13 and TRBJ2-1; 7 bases line up with TRBD1. CDR1 and CDR2 from the germline V gene are PRHDT and FYEKMQ (reference sequence). The V segment lost 5 bases and the J segment 8 bases; nucleotides outside the gene matches: 12. CDR3 length: 15 amino acids. CDR3 bases: TGTGCCAGCAGCCCCGTCCCGGGACAGTACGATGAGCAGTTCTTC. The encoded protein is CASSPVPGQYDEQFF.

V and J are TRBV5-1 and TRBJ1-1; D unresolved. The CDR3 has 15 amino acids. The germline V and J ends were trimmed by 1 base and 1 base, with 11 bases remaining between them. Germline values: CDR1 SGHRS, CDR2 YFSETQ. DNA for the CDR3: TGCGCCAGCAGCTTGATTGGCGGTCAGAACACTGAAGCTTTCTTT. Its translation: CASSLIGGQNTEAFF.

The V gene is TRBV4-1, the J gene TRBJ1-2; no definite D call. Deletions cut 3 bases from V and 1 base from J, with 9 bases between. The CDR3 contains 14 residues. Germline CDR1 is MGHRA and CDR2 is YSYEKL. The DNA of the CDR3 is TGCGCCAGCAGCCACGGGAGAAATAACTATGGCTACACCTTC. It is translated as CASSHGRNNYGYTF.

The chain carries TRBV30 and TRBJ1-1, with a tentative D call TRBD1 (6 bases). CDR1 and CDR2 from the germline V gene are GTSNPN and SVGIG (reference sequence). The length of the CDR3 is 14 residues. V lost 5 bases and J 1 base, leaving 14 bases between the germline ends. CDR3 DNA: TGTGCCTGGGCAATCTTGGGGGCGAACACTGAAGCTTTCTTT. Its translation: CAWAILGANTEAFF.

V gene TRBV27 combines with J gene TRBJ2-3; D possibly corresponds to TRBD1 (6 bases). Germline values: CDR1 MNHEY, CDR2 SMNVEV (reference sequence). V was trimmed by 5 bases and J by 1 base, leaving 13 bases between them. This CDR3 has 15 residues. CDR3 nucleotides: TGTGCCAGCAGTCCTTGGAAGGGGGGCACAGATACGCAGTATTTT. This sequence encodes CASSPWKGGTDTQYF.

The V and J genes are TRBV10-1 and TRBJ1-2; 7 nucleotides agree with TRBD1. Germline CDR1 and CDR2: WNHNN and SYGVQD (reference sequence). The CDR3 is 14 amino acids. V was clipped by 6 bases and J by 0 bases; unmatched bases: 4. The CDR3 region has the DNA TGCGCCAGCAGCAACGACAGGGCTAACTATGGCTACACCTTC. Residues: CASSNDRANYGYTF.

The chain employs TRBV12-3 or TRBV12-4 and TRBJ2-2, with D perhaps TRBD1 (5 bases). This CDR3 region has 13 residues. With 3 bases removed from V and 7 bases from J, the gap between germline ends came to 9 bases. The DNA for the CDR3 is TGTGCCAGCAGTTTTCAGGGAATCGGGGAGCTGTTTTTT. Its translation is CASSFQGIGELFF.

The chain uses TRBV19 and TRBJ2-1; 10 bases agree with TRBD2. CDR1 LNHDA and CDR2 SQIVND come from the germline V gene (reference sequence). Trimming took 5 bases from V and 2 from J; bases not matched to a gene: 3. The CDR3 spans 15 residues. The CDR3 sequence: CASSVSGGAYNEQFF. In DNA, the CDR3 is TGTGCCAGTAGTGTAAGCGGGGGGGCCTACAATGAGCAGTTCTTC.

The rearrangement links TRBV6-5 to TRBJ1-3; D remains ambiguous. The CDR3 loop spans 11 amino acids. With 8 bases removed from V and 1 base from J, the gap between germline ends came to 3 bases. Per germline, CDR1 MNHEY and CDR2 SVGAGI. CDR3 nucleotides: TGTGCCAGCTATTCTGGAAACACCATATATTTT. This gives the protein CASYSGNTIYF.

The chain combines TRBV6-2 or TRBV6-3 with TRBJ1-2; TRBD1 agrees at 7 bases. After removal of 5 bases from V and 4 bases from J, the junction contained 13 bases not matched to a gene. Germline CDR1 is MNHEY and CDR2 is SVGEGT. The CDR3 sequence is 16 residues long. The CDR3 spells CASSPRGGQIPYGYTF. CDR3 sequence (DNA): TGTGCCAGCAGTCCAAGAGGGGGACAGATCCCCTATGGCTACACCTTC.

V usage is TRBV19 and J usage is TRBJ2-2; maybe TRBD1 (5 bases). Germline V gene data show CDR1 as LNHDA and CDR2 as SQIVND (reference sequence). The length of the CDR3 is 14 residues. V shed 7 bases and J shed 2 bases, with 11 bases lying between them. CDR3 DNA: TGTGCCAGTAACCCCAGGGCAAACACCGGGGAGCTGTTTTTT. It is translated as CASNPRANTGELFF.

The gene calls are TRBV28 and TRBJ1-5; tentative D call: TRBD1 (6 bases). Trimming cost V 6 bases and J 7 bases, with 13 bases left between them. The CDR3 runs 13 residues. Germline V gene lookup returns CDR1 MDHEN and CDR2 SYDVKM. The CDR3 here is CASRSTGWQPQHF. Written as DNA, the CDR3 is TGTGCCAGCAGATCCACAGGGTGGCAGCCCCAGCATTTT.

The chain uses TRBV18 and TRBJ2-2, with D hard to call. CDR3 length: 14 residues. Trimming left V 6 bases short and J 5 bases short, with 13 bases between. The germline gives CDR1 KGHSH, CDR2 LQKENI. The CDR3 DNA is TGTGCCAGCTCGCCGAGACTCACTACCGGGGAGCTGTTTTTT. Protein sequence: CASSPRLTTGELFF.

V gene TRBV5-1 combines with J gene TRBJ2-1; 7 nucleotides align to TRBD2. This CDR3 comprises 14 residues. Germline-derived CDR1 and CDR2 are SGHRS and YFSETQ. V shed 2 bases, J shed 7 bases, and the junction held 6 bases outside the gene matches. For the CDR3, the DNA is TGCGCCAGCAGCTTAGTAGCGGGCACTAATGAGCAGTTCTTC. Translating it yields CASSLVAGTNEQFF. Full variable domain (missing parts from reference TRBV5-1 and TRBJ2-1): KAGVTQTPRYLIKTRGQQVTLSCSPISGHRSVSWYQQTPGQGLQFLFEYFSETQRNKGNFPGRFSGRQFSNSRSEMNVSTLELGDSALYLCASSLVAGTNEQFFGPGTRLTVL.